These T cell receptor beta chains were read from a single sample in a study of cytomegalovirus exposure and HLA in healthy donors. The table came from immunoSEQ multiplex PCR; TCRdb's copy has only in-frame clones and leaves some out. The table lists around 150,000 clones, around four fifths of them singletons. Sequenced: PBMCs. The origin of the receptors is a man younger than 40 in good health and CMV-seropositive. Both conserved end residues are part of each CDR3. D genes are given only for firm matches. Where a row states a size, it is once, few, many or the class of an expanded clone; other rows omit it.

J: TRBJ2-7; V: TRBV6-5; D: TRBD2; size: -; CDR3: CASSYSGGSSYEQYF; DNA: TGTGCCAGCAGTTATAGCGGGGGGAGCTCCTACGAGCAGTACTTC
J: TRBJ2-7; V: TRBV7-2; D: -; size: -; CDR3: CASSLDRNPSYEQYF; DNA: TGTGCCAGCAGCCTCGACAGGAATCCCTCCTACGAGCAGTACTTC
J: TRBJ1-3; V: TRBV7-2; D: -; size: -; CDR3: CASSMGGTGNTIYF; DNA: TGTGCCAGCAGCATGGGGGGTACTGGAAACACCATATATTTT
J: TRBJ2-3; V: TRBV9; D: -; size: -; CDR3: CASSVPGDREDTQYF; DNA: TGTGCCAGCAGCGTACCGGGAGACCGAGAAGATACGCAGTATTTT
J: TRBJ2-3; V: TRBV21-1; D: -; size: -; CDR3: CIEATGEDTQYF; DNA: TGTATCGAGGCAACAGGGGAGGATACGCAGTATTTT
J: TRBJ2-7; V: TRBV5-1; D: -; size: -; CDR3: CASSLLDIPYEQYF; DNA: TGCGCCAGCAGCTTGTTGGACATTCCCTACGAGCAGTACTTC
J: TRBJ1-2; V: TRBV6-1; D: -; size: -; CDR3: CASKPPQGLSYGYTF; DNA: TGTGCCAGCAAACCCCCACAGGGATTAAGCTATGGCTACACCTTC
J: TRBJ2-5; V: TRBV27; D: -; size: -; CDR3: CASSFGAGLYQETQYF; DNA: TGTGCCAGCAGTTTCGGGGCGGGGCTGTACCAAGAGACCCAGTACTTC
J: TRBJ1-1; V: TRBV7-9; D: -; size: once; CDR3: CASSYTGLRTEAFF; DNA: TGTGCCAGCAGCTACACAGGGCTTAGGACTGAAGCTTTCTTT
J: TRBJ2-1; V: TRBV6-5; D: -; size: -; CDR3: CASSYAGNEQFF; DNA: TGTGCCAGCAGTTACGCGGGGAATGAGCAGTTCTTC
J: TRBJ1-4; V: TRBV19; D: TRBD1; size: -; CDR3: CASSPRGRQGTDEKLFF; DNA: TGTGCCAGTAGTCCCAGAGGGCGACAGGGGACGGATGAAAAACTGTTTTTT
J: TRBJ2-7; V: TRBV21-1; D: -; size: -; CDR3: CASSAGCYEQYF; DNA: TGTGCCAGCAGCGCAGGTTGCTACGAGCAGTACTTC
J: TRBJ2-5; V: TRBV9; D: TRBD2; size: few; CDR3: CASSVGTSGGRETQYF; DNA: TGTGCCAGCAGCGTCGGGACTAGCGGGGGGCGGGAGACCCAGTACTTC
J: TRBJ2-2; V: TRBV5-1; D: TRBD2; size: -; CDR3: CASSPIAGGPGGELFF; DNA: TGCGCCAGCAGCCCCATTGCGGGGGGGCCGGGCGGGGAGCTGTTTTTT
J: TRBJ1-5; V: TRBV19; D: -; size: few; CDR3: CASKHLSNQPQHF; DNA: TGTGCCAGTAAACATCTTAGCAATCAGCCCCAGCATTTT
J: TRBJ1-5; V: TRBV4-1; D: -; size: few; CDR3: CASSQVGGGNQPQHF; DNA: TGCGCCAGCAGCCAAGTTGGGGGAGGGAATCAGCCCCAGCATTTT
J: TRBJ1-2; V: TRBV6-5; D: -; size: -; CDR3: CASSLTPKIFGGYTF; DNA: TGTGCCAGCAGTTTGACTCCGAAGATCTTCGGTGGCTACACCTTC
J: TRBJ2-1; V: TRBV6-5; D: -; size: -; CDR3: CASSPERIVYNEQFF; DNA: TGTGCCAGCAGCCCCGAACGAATAGTGTACAATGAGCAGTTCTTC
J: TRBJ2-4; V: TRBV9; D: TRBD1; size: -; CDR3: CASSGHLDTGENIQYF; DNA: TGTGCCAGCAGCGGGCATTTGGACACAGGGGAAAACATTCAGTACTTC
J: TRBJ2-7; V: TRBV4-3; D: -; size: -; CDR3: CASSQDWGPYEQYF; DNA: TGCGCCAGCAGCCAAGATTGGGGGCCCTACGAGCAGTACTTC
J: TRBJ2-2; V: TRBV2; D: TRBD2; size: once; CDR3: CASSLAGGRAGELFF; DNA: TGTGCCAGCAGTTTAGCGGGGGGCAGGGCCGGGGAGCTGTTTTTT
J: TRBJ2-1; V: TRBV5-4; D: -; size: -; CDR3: CASSDSLDNEQFF; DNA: TGTGCCAGCAGCGACTCACTGGACAATGAGCAGTTCTTC
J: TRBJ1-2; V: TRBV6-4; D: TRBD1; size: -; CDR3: CASSLTGADYGYTF; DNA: TGTGCCAGCAGCCTGACAGGGGCGGACTATGGCTACACCTTC
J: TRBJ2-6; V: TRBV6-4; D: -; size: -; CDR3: CASSGGAGANVLTF; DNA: TGTGCCAGCAGTGGGGGGGCTGGGGCCAACGTCCTGACTTTC
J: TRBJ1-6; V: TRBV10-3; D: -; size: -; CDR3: CAISDQDNSPLHF; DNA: TGTGCCATCAGTGATCAGGATAATTCACCCCTCCACTTT
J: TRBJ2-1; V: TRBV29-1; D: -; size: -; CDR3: CSVERSNEQFF; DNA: TGCAGCGTTGAGCGATCCAATGAGCAGTTCTTC
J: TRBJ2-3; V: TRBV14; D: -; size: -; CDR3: CASSQLTGYTDTQYF; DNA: TGTGCCAGCAGCCAGTTGACAGGATACACAGATACGCAGTATTTT
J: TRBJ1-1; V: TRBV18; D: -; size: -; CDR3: CASSPGQFEAFF; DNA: TGTGCCAGCTCACCTGGACAGTTTGAAGCTTTCTTT
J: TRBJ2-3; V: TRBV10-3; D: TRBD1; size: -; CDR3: CAIAPVTGVEDTQYF; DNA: TGTGCCATCGCCCCGGTGACAGGGGTGGAAGATACGCAGTATTTT
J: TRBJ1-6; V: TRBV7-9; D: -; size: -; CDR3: CASSSQGWYNSPLHF; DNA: TGTGCCAGCAGCTCGCAGGGTTGGTATAATTCACCCCTCCACTTT
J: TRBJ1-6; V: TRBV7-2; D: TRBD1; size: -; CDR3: CASVAGGRNSPLHF; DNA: TGTGCCAGTGTAGCAGGGGGCCGTAATTCACCCCTCCACTTT
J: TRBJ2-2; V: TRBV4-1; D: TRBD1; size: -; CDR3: CASSHMPGQGNTGELFF; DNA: TGCGCCAGCAGCCATATGCCGGGACAGGGAAATACCGGGGAGCTGTTTTTT
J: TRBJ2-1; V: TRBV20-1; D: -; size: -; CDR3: CSASRVEQFF; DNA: TGCAGTGCTTCCCGAGTGGAGCAGTTCTTC
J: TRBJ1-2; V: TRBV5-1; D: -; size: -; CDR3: CASSLGGGYTF; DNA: TGCGCCAGCAGCTTGGGCGGGGGCTACACCTTC